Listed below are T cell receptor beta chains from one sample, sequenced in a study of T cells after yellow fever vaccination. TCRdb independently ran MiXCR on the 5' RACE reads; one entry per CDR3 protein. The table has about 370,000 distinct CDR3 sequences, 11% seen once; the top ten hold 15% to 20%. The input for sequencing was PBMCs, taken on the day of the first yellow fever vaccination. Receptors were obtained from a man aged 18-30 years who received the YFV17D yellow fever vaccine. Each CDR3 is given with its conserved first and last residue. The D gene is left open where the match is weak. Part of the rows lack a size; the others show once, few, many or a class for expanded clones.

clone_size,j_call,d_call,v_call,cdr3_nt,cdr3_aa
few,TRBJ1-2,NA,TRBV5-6,TGTGCCAGCAGCTTGGGAGGAAACTACTATGGCTACACCTTC,CASSLGGNYYGYTF
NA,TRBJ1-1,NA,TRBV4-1,TGCGCCAGCAGCCAAGACCGGGGGCGGGGAAACACTGAAGCTTTCTTT,CASSQDRGRGNTEAFF
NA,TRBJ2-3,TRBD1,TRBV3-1,TGTGCCAGCAGCCTCCAAGGGGGCGGAACAGATACGCAGTATTTT,CASSLQGGGTDTQYF
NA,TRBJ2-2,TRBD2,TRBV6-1,TGTGCCAGCAGGGATCTTGGACTAGCGGGGTACACCGGGGAGCTGTTTTTT,CASRDLGLAGYTGELFF
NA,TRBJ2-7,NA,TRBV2,TGTGCCAGCAGCCTTCACGGGACGCAGTACTTC,CASSLHGTQYF
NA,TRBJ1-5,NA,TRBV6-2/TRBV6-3,TGTGCCAGCAGTTACCAGGGGCGAGGCAATCAGCCCCAGCATTTT,CASSYQGRGNQPQHF
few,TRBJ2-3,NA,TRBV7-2,TGTGCCAGCAGCTTACTTTTGTTAGGGACCACAGATACGCAGTATTTT,CASSLLLLGTTDTQYF
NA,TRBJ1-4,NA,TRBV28,TGTGCCAGCAGTCCCGCGTCCCCTGGGGGGAATGTTGAACTGTTTTTT,CASSPASPGGNVELFF
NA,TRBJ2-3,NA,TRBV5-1,TGCGCCAGCAGCATCCCTTTGCGGGTTAGCACAGATACGCAGTATTTT,CASSIPLRVSTDTQYF
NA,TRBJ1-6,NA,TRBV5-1,TGCGCCAGCAGCTCGGGATCCACAAATTCACCCCTCCACTTT,CASSSGSTNSPLHF
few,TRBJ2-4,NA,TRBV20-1,TGCAGTGCCCAAGGGGGGGGGAGAGAAAACATTCAGTACTTC,CSAQGGGRENIQYF
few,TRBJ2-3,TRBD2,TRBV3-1,TGTGCCAGCAGCCGAAGGACTAGCGGGGGGATCACAGATACGCAGTATTTT,CASSRRTSGGITDTQYF
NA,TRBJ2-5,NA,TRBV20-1,TGCAGTGCTAATTTCAGGGAGGAGACCCAGTACTTC,CSANFREETQYF
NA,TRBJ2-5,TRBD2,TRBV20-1,TGCAGTGTGGTGGGACTAGACCAAGAGACCCAGTACTTC,CSVVGLDQETQYF
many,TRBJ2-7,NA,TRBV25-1,TGTGCCAGCAGTGAATGGACAGTTCATCCTTACGAGCAGTACTTC,CASSEWTVHPYEQYF
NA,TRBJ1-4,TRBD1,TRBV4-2,TGTGCCAGCAGCCACCGACAGGGGGTGCCGGAAAAACTGTTTTTT,CASSHRQGVPEKLFF
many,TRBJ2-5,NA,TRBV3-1,TGTGCCAGCAGCCAGGGTACAGGATGGGGGGAGACCCAGTACTTC,CASSQGTGWGETQYF
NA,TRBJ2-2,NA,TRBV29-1,TGCAGCTGGACGAGTAACACCGGGGAGCTGTTTTTT,CSWTSNTGELFF
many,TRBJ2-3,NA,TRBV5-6,TGTGCCAGCAGCTTGCCGGGGTACGGAGATACGCAGTATTTT,CASSLPGYGDTQYF
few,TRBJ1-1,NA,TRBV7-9,TGTGCCAGCAGCTTAATGGCAGCGAGTGGGAACACTGAAGCTTTCTTT,CASSLMAASGNTEAFF
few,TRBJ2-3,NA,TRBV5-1,TGCGCCAGCAGCTTAAAAAGGCAGGGCGGCACAGATACGCAGTATTTT,CASSLKRQGGTDTQYF
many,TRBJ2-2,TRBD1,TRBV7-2,TGTGCCAGCAGCCGATTACAGGGGGCCGGGACCGGGGAGCTGTTTTTT,CASSRLQGAGTGELFF
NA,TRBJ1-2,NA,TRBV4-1,TGCGCCAGCAGCGGAGGTCTCAATGGCTACACCTTC,CASSGGLNGYTF
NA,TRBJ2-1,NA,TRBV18,TGTGCCAGCTCACCGACTACACTTTACAATGAGCAGTTCTTC,CASSPTTLYNEQFF
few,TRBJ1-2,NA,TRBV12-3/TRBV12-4,TGTGCCAGCACCACAACAGGGTTCGGAGGCTACACCTTC,CASTTTGFGGYTF
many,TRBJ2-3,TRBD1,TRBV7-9,TGTGCCAGCAGCTTGGGACAGAGGGCTGCAGATACGCAGTATTTT,CASSLGQRAADTQYF
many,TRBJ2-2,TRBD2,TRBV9,TGTGCCAGCAGCCCTCGGACTAGCGTTTCCATCCATTCCGGGGAGCTGTTTTTT,CASSPRTSVSIHSGELFF
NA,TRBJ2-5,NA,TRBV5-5,TGTGCCAGCAGCTTCGGACAGAAAGAGACCCAGTACTTC,CASSFGQKETQYF
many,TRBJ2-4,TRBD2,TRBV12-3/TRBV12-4,TGTGCCAGCAGTTTGGTTAGCGGGGGGCTAGCCAAAAACATTCAGTACTTC,CASSLVSGGLAKNIQYF
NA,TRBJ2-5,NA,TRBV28,TGCCCCAGGGGGGTACGTAAAGAGACCCAGTACTTC,CPRGVRKETQYF
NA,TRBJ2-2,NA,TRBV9,TGTGCCAGCAGCGTAGATGGGACCATCAACACCGGGGAGCTGTTTTTT,CASSVDGTINTGELFF
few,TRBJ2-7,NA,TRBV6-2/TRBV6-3,TGTGCCAGCAGTCCGGGACACTCAGCTGACGAGCAGTACTTC,CASSPGHSADEQYF
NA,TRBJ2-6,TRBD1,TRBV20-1,TGCAGTGCTAGCCTCAGGGGGTCTGGGGCCAACGTCCTGACTTTC,CSASLRGSGANVLTF
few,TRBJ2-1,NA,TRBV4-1,TGCGCCAGCAGCCAAATCCTGGGACATAATGAGCAGTTCTTC,CASSQILGHNEQFF
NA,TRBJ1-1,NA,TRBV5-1,TGCGCCAGCAGCTTGGGGTCGGGCTTAGCGAACACTGAAGCTTTCTTT,CASSLGSGLANTEAFF
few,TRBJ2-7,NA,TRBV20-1,TGCAGTGCGGGATTACAGGGAAGAGAGCAGTACTTC,CSAGLQGREQYF
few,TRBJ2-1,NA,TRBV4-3,TGCGCCAGCAGCCAAGAAGTGGGTTTGGATGAGCAGTTCTTC,CASSQEVGLDEQFF
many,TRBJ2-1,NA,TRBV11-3,TGTGCCAGCAGCCACACCCACAATGAGCAGTTCTTC,CASSHTHNEQFF
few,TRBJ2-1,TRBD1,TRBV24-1,TGTGCCACCAGTGATTTACAGGGGGAATATGAGCAGTTCTTC,CATSDLQGEYEQFF
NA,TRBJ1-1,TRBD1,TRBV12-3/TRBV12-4,TGTGCCAGCAGGGCCCCGACAGGGACTGAAGCTTTCTTT,CASRAPTGTEAFF
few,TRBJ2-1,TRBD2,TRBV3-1,TGTGCCAGCAGCCAAGATTTAGCGGGGGGGTCACCCCGGCAGTTCTTC,CASSQDLAGGSPRQFF
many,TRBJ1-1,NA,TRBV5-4,TGTGCCAGCAGCTTGGAGTTGGGGGTGAACACTGAAGCTTTCTTT,CASSLELGVNTEAFF
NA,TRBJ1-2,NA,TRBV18,TGTGCCAGCTCACTCGATCCTACCGATAACTATGGCTACACCTTC,CASSLDPTDNYGYTF
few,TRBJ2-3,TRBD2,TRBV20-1,TGCAGTGCTAGCCGCACTGGAGCGGGGGGTAGCACAGATACGCAGTATTTT,CSASRTGAGGSTDTQYF
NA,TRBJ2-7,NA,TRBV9,TGTGCCAGCAGCCCCCCGTTTGGTTACGAGCAGTACTTC,CASSPPFGYEQYF
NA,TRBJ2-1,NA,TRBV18,TGTGCCAGCTCACCCAACGTCCCTACCGACAATGAGCAGTTCTTC,CASSPNVPTDNEQFF
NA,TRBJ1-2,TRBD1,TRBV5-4,TGTGCCAGCAGCTGGGGACAGGAGGGGGGCTACACCTTC,CASSWGQEGGYTF
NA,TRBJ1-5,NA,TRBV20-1,TGCAGTGCTAGAAGCGGGTCTGAAAGCAATCAGCCCCAGCATTTT,CSARSGSESNQPQHF
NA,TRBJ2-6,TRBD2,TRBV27,TGTGCCACCACACGGGGCGGGGGCTCTGGGGCCAACGTCCTGACTTTC,CATTRGGGSGANVLTF